This T cell receptor (beta chain) was recovered during a study of shared clonotypes between healthy human individuals. Researchers partitioned CD4+ cells into CD45RA+ naive and CD45RA-negative memory subsets. CDR3 length equals 13 residues. J gave up 0 bases and V 5 bases, and 1 base lay outside the gene matches. Germline loops: CDR1 GTSNPN, CDR2 SVGIG (reference sequence). The protocol was immunoSEQ multiplex PCR, while the TCRdb copy is restricted to in-frame clones and leaves out a portion. The sample lists 2 million to 2.5 million clones, approximately 96% occurring once. Concerning this clone itself: This CDR3 is also generated by other DNA sequences in the sample.

V gene TRBV30 combines with J gene TRBJ2-3, with 8 bases fitting TRBD1. The sequenced sample consisted of naive CD4+ T cells sorted from blood. Documented subset: CD45RA+ positively selected. The sequence derives from a man in his late teens or twenties in good health. DNA of the CDR3: TGTGCCTGGGGGACAGGAAGCACAGATACGCAGTATTTT. Its translation: CAWGTGSTDTQYF.